This T cell receptor beta chain was captured in a study of beta chain features in type 1 diabetes. Reverse transcription of all isolated RNA meant that expressed TCRB transcripts were sequenced. Sequenced by immunoSEQ multiplex PCR; TCRdb stores in-frame clones only, minus some. The sample shows roughly 150,000 clones, approximately 8.1% of them seen only once. CD45RO/CCR7/CD25/CD127/CD95/CD27 sorting isolated CD4+ naive, central memory, regulatory and stem cell-like memory cells. Notes on the study in general: Shorter TCRB CDR3s, moderately but significantly so, were found in Type 1 diabetes patients in all four CD4+ subsets.

As regards this clone: What it recognizes is unknown.

The germline V and J ends were trimmed by 6 bases and 1 base, with 21 bases remaining between them. The CDR3 length is 17 residues. CDR1 and CDR2 from the germline V gene are MGHRA and YSYEKL. This chain connects TRBV4-1 to TRBJ1-1; D may be TRBD1 (6 bases). The material sequenced was central memory CD4+ T cells from blood. The clonotype originates from a woman between 35 and 50 years old with type 1 diabetes. CDR3 region: CASSPAPHGQPNTEAFF. CDR3 bases: TGCGCCAGCAGTCCAGCCCCACACGGACAGCCGAACACTGAAGCTTTCTTT.